This TCR beta chain appears in the sequencing data of a study of T cell responses to AZD1222 COVID-19 vaccine. Overall study: Whether given at about 4 or about 12 weeks, second doses were pooled. Study-level results: Baseline antibody screening turned up just six seropositive AZD1222 recipients.

Produced via immunoSEQ multiplex PCR; TCRdb's table is partial and in-frame only. This table has tens of thousands of clones, 80% to 90% appearing once. This clone has only a few counts. Its antigen remains unknown. Trimming stripped 0 bases from V and 13 bases from J, with 10 bases between. The CDR3 length is 11 residues. Germline CDR1 DFQATT, CDR2 SNEGSKA (reference sequence). This clonotype was obtained from an adult in good health. The specimen was peripheral blood, collected on day 0 of AZD1222 vaccination. The V gene is TRBV20-1, the J gene TRBJ2-1, with D uncertain. Here the CDR3 reads CSARDRRAQFF. The CDR3 DNA follows: TGCAGTGCTAGAGATCGGAGAGCCCAGTTCTTC.